The present TCR beta chain was sequenced within a study of T cell responses to AZD1222 COVID-19 vaccine. Study findings and constraints: Only six people who got AZD1222 tested seropositive at baseline. In the spike-specific TCR repertoire, nearly half reportedly target unmutated variant regions. It should be noted that donors were predominantly white British and more often female, and clonal diversity was possibly underestimated. Along spike, vaccine-associated CD4 TCRs were found throughout, with dominance at 160-218 and 743-854.

V shed 6 bases and J shed 3 bases, with 9 bases lying between them. The CDR3 has 13 residues. CDR1 is MNHEY, CDR2 SMNVEV, per germline (reference sequence). A word on this clone: What it recognizes is unknown.

TCRdb keeps only in-frame clones here, not all; method: immunoSEQ multiplex PCR. The sample includes around 150,000 clones, more than 85% of them seen just once. The starting material was peripheral blood, obtained 28 days after the second AZD1222 dose. This TCR derives from an adult who received the AZD1222 COVID-19 vaccine. This sequence joins TRBV27 and TRBJ2-1; a possible D gene is TRBD1 (5 bases). DNA of the CDR3: TGTGCCAGCAGCATAGGGGTCTACAATGAGCAGTTCTTC. Translated, it gives CASSIGVYNEQFF.